This entry features one TCR beta chain sequence. This entry is derived from a study of blood T cell repertoires in COVID-19. The wider study: Collection of acute and convalescent COVID-19 samples took place in the United States, Italy and Spain. In each case, the material was cDNA or gDNA derived from T cells, B-cell-depleted T cells, or PBMCs.

In the original workflow: It was from reference gene primer amplification that nucleated cell counts were estimated. Only in-frame clones appear in the TCRdb table, and some are missing; sequencing was by immunoSEQ multiplex PCR. V and J calls and clone size come straight from that table; D and trimming were deduced from the DNA. This sample carries roughly 120,000 clones, more than 60% of them seen once, and the ten largest clones take 2.5%. Trimming took 5 bases from V and 3 from J, leaving 23 bases between them. The germline V gene has CDR1 MDHEN and CDR2 SYDVKM. The CDR3 is 17 amino acids. This clonotype originated in a man aged 45-65 years with acute or convalescent COVID-19. The chain carries TRBV28 and TRBJ2-7; a possible D gene is TRBD2 (7 bases). Sequencing was carried out using peripheral blood. This CDR3 is CASSTWGGGDSFYEQYF. CDR3 bases: TGTGCCAGCAGTACTTGGGGAGGGGGAGACTCTTTCTACGAGCAGTACTTC.